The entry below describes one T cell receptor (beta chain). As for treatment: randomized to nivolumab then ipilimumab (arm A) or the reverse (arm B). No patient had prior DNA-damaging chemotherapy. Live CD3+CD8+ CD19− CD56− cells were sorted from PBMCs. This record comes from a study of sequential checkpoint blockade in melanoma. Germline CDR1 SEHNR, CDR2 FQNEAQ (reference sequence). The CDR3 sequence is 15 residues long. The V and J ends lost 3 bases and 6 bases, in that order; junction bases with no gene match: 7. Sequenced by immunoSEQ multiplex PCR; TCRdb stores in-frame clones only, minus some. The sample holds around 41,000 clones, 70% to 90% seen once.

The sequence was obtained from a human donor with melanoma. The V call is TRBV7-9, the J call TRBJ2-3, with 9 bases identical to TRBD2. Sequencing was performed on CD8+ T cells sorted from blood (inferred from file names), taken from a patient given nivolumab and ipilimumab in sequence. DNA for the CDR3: TGTGCCAGCAGCTTCGTAGCGGGAGAACTGGATACGCAGTATTTT. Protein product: CASSFVAGELDTQYF. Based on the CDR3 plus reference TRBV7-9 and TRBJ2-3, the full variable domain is DTGVSQNPRHKITKRGQNVTFRCDPISEHNRLYWYRQTLGQGPEFLTYFQNEAQLEKSRLLSDRFSAERPKGSFSTLEIQRTEQGDSAMYLCASSFVAGELDTQYFGPGTRLTVL.